The entry that follows covers one T cell receptor (beta chain) sequence. This clonotype was seen more than once but under ten times. The specificity of this receptor is unknown. No much larger clonotype is one base removed from it; base qualities were not supplied. Library creation used 5' RACE. The instrument was an Illumina HiSeq 2500. The second PCR ran for about 6 to 11 cycles and used a J-beta primer mix along with a sample-barcoded 5' primer. Each TCR beta cDNA molecule received a unique molecular identifier from a template-switch 5' adaptor carrying 12 random nucleotides. Each sample yielded at least 2.5 million CDR3-containing paired-end reads. First-strand cDNA synthesis was performed from all RNA using the Mint cDNA synthesis kit, with priming by a TRBC-specific oligonucleotide. All cDNA was treated with uracil-DNA glycosylase and then went through a first 18-cycle PCR with the universal primers M1SS and BC2_uni_R. The published analysis was carried out like this. For normalization, 1 million high-quality reads were randomly selected from each sample, with every read carrying a distinct molecular identifier. Reads sharing molecular identifiers were discarded rather than binned into consensus sequences. MiTCR, with a Q25 quality threshold and the strictest error-elimination algorithm, was used for CDR3 identification, clonotype clustering and error correction. Lower-bound total TCR beta diversity was estimated with a nonparametric unseen species model using Euler transformation. TCRdb trimmed public reads at Q25 via fastp, called clones via MiXCR and kept in-frame beta chains. Each entry is one CDR3 protein sequence, shown with its most common DNA and genes. The V and J calls and clone size are TCRdb's, not the authors'. The sample data list 800,000 or so distinct CDR3 sequences, and roughly 25% of these were observed just once. Under 4% of the sample is held by the ten biggest clonotypes.

The V end gives up 1 base and the J end 4 bases, leaving 0 bases in the junction not matched to a gene. From its cysteine to its phenylalanine, the CDR3 spans 13 amino acids. The sequence is cut down to CDR3 DNA, 39 bases in frame from base 1. The germline V gene (reference sequence) gives CDR1 as MNHNY and CDR2 as SVGAGI. The roughly 42 donors, aged about 6 to 95 years, were systemically healthy Caucasian individuals from Russia. Each donor gave around 9 milliliters of peripheral blood, collected into EDTA-treated Vacutainer tubes. PBMCs were isolated by Ficoll-Paque density-gradient centrifugation, with at least 6 million obtained per sample. Total RNA, at least 6 micrograms per sample, was extracted from PBMCs with Trizol reagent. For every donor, an aliquot of PBMCs went through flow cytometry to measure the percentages of naive CD45RAhigh/CD27high T cells. The data originate from a study of blood T cells in healthy people across ages (dated by TCRdb to about 2015). Background for the entire study: In model experiments, roughly one uniquely barcoded TCR beta cDNA molecule per two T cells was captured by template switching. Donors were grouped into four age groups: young (average roughly 16 years), middle-aged (under 40), aged (over 55) and long-lived (approximately 75). Using deep sequencing normalized with unique cDNA molecular identifiers, the study measured how TCR beta repertoire diversity changes with age. The study analyzed two additional independent replicas of 1 million unique cDNA reads from the same blood draw for two donors, one aged 18 to 30 and one aged 80 or older.

Overall results and qualifications from the work: A strong correlation was found between observed TCR beta diversity and the percentage of naive T cells measured by flow cytometry. Because the CMV infection status of the donors was unknown, age-related changes in expanded clonotypes may potentially have been confounded. Compared with the aged group, more naive CD4+ T cells, fewer expanded clones and increased TCR diversity were shown by the long-lived group, suggesting age selection. As age increased, observed TCR beta diversity per million T cells dropped in a roughly linear way, and a significant reduction was already evident by age 40. Conclusive comparison of naive and antigen-experienced compartments was prevented by the profiling of bulk unsorted PBMCs. Estimates of total diversity based on one million sequenced T cells were considered lower bounds and underestimates.

This sample also appeared in a second study, on T cells of mothers and their children. Taken from the second paper: Nine systemically healthy Caucasian individuals, comprising three mothers and their six children, were included as donors. cDNA synthesis used all of the extracted RNA, with approximately 1.6 ug of RNA in each 15 ul reaction. Sample barcodes and 2-4 random nucleotides were added via the M1S primer in the second PCR. Over 10 million TCR beta CDR3 reads came from each mother, compared with approximately 3 million reads from each child. Thymic selection shapes the output of TCR recombination in a similar way in related and unrelated pairs, and inherited differences have a minor effect. Normalized repertoire overlap was always found to be slightly, but never significantly, higher in related mother-child pairs than in unrelated mother-child pairs. Persistent microchimeric T cell clones were not detected, at a sensitivity of 85 to 100 clones per million clonotypes. To look for features that set related mother-child pairs apart from unrelated individuals, the researchers ran deep NGS to compare the TCR beta repertoires of mothers and children. Mothers averaged approximately 41 +/- 4 years of age and children averaged about 10 +/- 4 years. After adapter ligation was performed with NEBNext reagents, the libraries were sequenced on an Illumina HiSeq 2000 with 100+100 nt paired-end reads. Mother and child libraries were prepared a month apart and sequenced in separate runs to prevent cross-contamination. For each donor, somewhere between roughly 500,000 and 2,100,000 distinct TCR beta clonotypes were identified. Naive TCR beta clonotypes were estimated from low-frequency clonotypes matched to each donor's FACS-determined naive share, without sorting.

This TCR was recovered from a boy aged 5-17 years in good health. The chain is made from TRBV6-6 and TRBJ2-7; 8 central bases correspond to TRBD1. Material: blood. The base sequence is TGTGCCAGCAGTTACTACAGGGGGTACGAGCAGTACTTC. This encodes CASSYYRGYEQYF.